A single sample gave rise to the 19 T cell receptor beta chains below, sequenced in a study of shared clonotypes between healthy human individuals (TCRdb year 2020). Receptor amplification or capture employed the immunoSEQ multiplex PCR assay. What TCRdb holds here is the immuneACCESS table cut down to in-frame rearrangements. Part of the clones is not present; checked against another copy, under half of the missing clones reflect an unresolved V gene, and the others are unexplained. The table for this sample lists millions of clones; roughly 94% of them were counted only once. The ten top clones hold approximately 0.13% of the sample. The sample consisted of naive CD4+ T cells sorted from blood. According to the study, the label for this sample's cell subset or site signals: CD45RA+ positively selected. The receptors were sampled from a man aged 18-30 years in good health.

The chain uses TRBV6-1 and TRBJ2-7; 12 bases match TRBD1. Germline V gene sequence: CDR1 MNHNS, CDR2 SASEGT. The CDR3 runs to 15 residues. The junction had 6 bases not matched to a gene; V was cut back by 8 bases and J by 1 base. The CDR3 spells CASAGQGAGSYEQYF. CDR3 nucleotide sequence: TGTGCCAGCGCGGGACAGGGGGCCGGATCCTACGAGCAGTACTTC.

The chain is built from TRBV7-2 and TRBJ2-7; 14 bases fit TRBD2. This CDR3 has 16 residues. The junction had 8 bases not matched to a gene; V was cut back by 5 bases and J by 5 bases. Per germline, CDR1 SGHTA and CDR2 FQGNSA. CDR3 loop: CASSQRGLAGGHEQYF. The CDR3 nucleotides are TGTGCCAGCAGCCAGAGAGGACTAGCGGGAGGCCACGAGCAGTACTTC.

This chain joins TRBV25-1 and TRBJ2-5; the D gene is possibly TRBD1 (5 bases). This CDR3 contains 15 residues. CDR1 and CDR2 (germline): MGHDK, SYGVNS. V lost 1 base to trimming and J lost 1 base, with 10 bases between them. The CDR3 sequence: CASSESSQGQETQYF. The CDR3 DNA reads as TGTGCCAGCAGTGAATCATCGCAGGGCCAAGAGACCCAGTACTTC.

Points on this clone: The same CDR3 can be traced to other DNA sequences in this sample. The chain couples TRBV5-1 to TRBJ2-7, with D perhaps matching TRBD1 (5 bases). The CDR3 runs 15 residues. The germline V gene has CDR1 SGHRS and CDR2 YFSETQ. The germline V and J ends were trimmed by 0 bases and 0 bases, with 10 bases remaining between them. The CDR3: CASSLGQGFSYEQYF. DNA of the CDR3: TGCGCCAGCAGCTTGGGGCAGGGTTTCTCCTACGAGCAGTACTTC.

This rearrangement joins TRBV9 to TRBJ2-7, with TRBD1 as a possible D gene (6 bases). With 7 bases removed from V and 5 bases from J, the gap between germline ends came to 16 bases. The germline gives CDR1 SGDLS, CDR2 YYNGEE. CDR3 size: 13 residues. CDR3: CASSQTGSNEQYF. The CDR3 DNA is TGTGCCAGCTCCCAAACAGGGTCCAACGAGCAGTACTTC.

Note on this clone: The same CDR3 can be traced to other DNA sequences in this sample. This chain links TRBV7-2 with TRBJ2-1; 8 bases match TRBD1. The CDR3 consists of 13 residues. Unmatched junction bases numbered 7, after V lost 5 bases and J lost 10 bases. From germline, CDR1 is SGHTA and CDR2 FQGNSA. The CDR3 bases are TGTGCCAGCAGCCTACAGGGGGTTGGGGAGCAGTTCTTC. Translated, it gives CASSLQGVGEQFF. Supplemented by reference TRBV7-2 and TRBJ2-1, the full variable domain reads GAGVSQSPSNKVTEKGKDVELRCDPISGHTALYWYRQSLGQGLEFLIYFQGNSAPDKSGLPSDRFSAERTGGSVSTLTIQRTQQEDSAVYLCASSLQGVGEQFFGPGTRLTVL.

The V call is TRBV23-1, the J call TRBJ1-6, with D maybe TRBD1 (5 bases). TRBV23-1 carries the ORF label, with uncertain function. V was trimmed by 0 bases and J by 5 bases, leaving 11 bases between them. The CDR3 runs to 16 residues. This CDR3 reads CASSQSYTGNNSPLHF. The DNA for the CDR3 is TGCGCCAGCAGTCAATCATATACAGGCAATAATTCACCCCTCCACTTT.

The J gene is TRBJ2-4, the V gene TRBV30; 8 nucleotides line up with TRBD1. Trimming took 3 bases from V and 6 from J; bases not matched to a gene: 4. This CDR3 is built from 13 residues. Germline V gene lookup returns CDR1 GTSNPN and CDR2 SVGIG (reference sequence). CDR3 amino acids: CAWSLTGVNIQYF. The CDR3, as DNA: TGTGCCTGGAGCCTGACAGGGGTAAACATTCAGTACTTC. The full variable domain, with the rest looked up from reference TRBV30 and TRBJ2-4, is SQTIHQWPATLVQPVGSPLSLECTVEGTSNPNLYWYRQAAGRGLQLLFYSVGIGQISSEVPQNLSASRPQDRQFILSSKKLLLSDSGFYLCAWSLTGVNIQYFGAGTRLSVL.

The chain joins TRBV7-6 to TRBJ2-1, with a tentative D call TRBD2 (5 bases). Trimming pared 1 base from V and 9 bases from J, leaving 10 bases between. Germline lookup yields CDR1 SGHVS and CDR2 FNYEAQ. The CDR3 extends over 13 amino acids. CDR3 protein: CASSLVDFVEQFF. CDR3 nucleotides: TGTGCCAGCAGCTTAGTGGACTTCGTTGAGCAGTTCTTC.

The chain joins TRBV5-4 to TRBJ2-7; 13 nucleotides agree with TRBD2. Looked up from germline, CDR1 is SGHNT and CDR2 is YYREEE (reference sequence). Trimming removed 4 bases from V and 4 bases from J; junction bases left unmatched: 5. The CDR3 loop spans 15 amino acids. Written as DNA, the CDR3 is TGTGCCAGCAGCGACGGGACTAGCGGGGTATACGAGCAGTACTTC. Translated, it gives CASSDGTSGVYEQYF.

CDR3 nucleotide sequence: TGTGCCAGCGATACTACCCGAGCGCGTAGAGGGCCCCAGCATTTT. As protein: CASDTTRARRGPQHF. The chain is built from TRBV25-1 and TRBJ1-5; the D is unclear. V lost 8 bases and J 9 bases, leaving 23 bases between the germline ends. The CDR3 covers 15 residues. Germline lookup yields CDR1 MGHDK and CDR2 SYGVNS.

The chain carries TRBV7-9 and TRBJ2-1; 9 nucleotides align to TRBD1. CDR3 length: 14 residues. The V segment lost 3 bases and the J segment 6 bases; nucleotides outside the gene matches: 3. CDR1 is SEHNR, CDR2 FQNEAQ, per germline (reference sequence). The chain's CDR3 is CASSFRDRVNEQFF. The CDR3 DNA is TGTGCCAGCAGCTTCCGGGACAGGGTCAATGAGCAGTTCTTC.

In regard to this clone: The sample has other DNA sequences that encode this CDR3 too. The genes are TRBV6-5 and TRBJ2-7; a possible D gene is TRBD1 (5 bases). The CDR3 runs to 14 residues. V lost 2 bases and J lost 4, with 12 bases in between. The germline CDR1 and CDR2 sequences are MNHEY and SVGAGI. This chain's CDR3 is CASSYRTGLYEQYF. The DNA for the CDR3 is TGTGCCAGCAGTTACCGCACAGGTTTGTACGAGCAGTACTTC.

The V and J genes are TRBV7-8 and TRBJ1-6; weak D call: TRBD1 (5 bases). The V gene's germline CDR1 is SGHVS and CDR2 FQNEAQ. The CDR3 sequence is 15 residues long. The V gene lost 1 base and the J gene lost 7 bases, with 11 bases spanning the gap. The CDR3 reads CASSLDGARNSPLHF. The CDR3 nucleotides are TGTGCCAGCAGCTTAGACGGGGCTCGGAATTCACCCCTCCACTTT.

On this clone itself: This same CDR3 is encoded by further DNA sequences in the sample. The gene calls are TRBV11-2 and TRBJ2-5; a weak D match, TRBD1 (5 bases). Germline-derived CDR1 and CDR2 are SGHAT and FQNNGV. Trimming removed 0 bases from V and 0 bases from J, with 8 bases in between. This CDR3 has 15 amino acids. CDR3 protein: CASSLDPGYQETQYF. The CDR3 bases are TGTGCCAGCAGCTTAGATCCAGGGTACCAAGAGACCCAGTACTTC.

The CDR3 sequence is CASSQEMVGRSSYNSPLHF. For the CDR3, the DNA is TGCGCCAGCAGCCAAGAGATGGTGGGCCGCAGCTCCTATAATTCACCCCTCCACTTT. The genes are TRBV4-1 and TRBJ1-6; D call uncertain. Germline V gene lookup returns CDR1 MGHRA and CDR2 YSYEKL. CDR3 size: 19 residues. V shed 0 bases and J shed 0 bases, with 15 bases lying between them.

About this clone itself: One base away lies a much larger clone, so this may be a sequencing read error. At the DNA level, this CDR3 is encoded by other sequences in the same sample as well. The chain uses TRBV11-2 and TRBJ1-1; the D is unclear. The CDR3 contains 14 residues. Trimming took off 0 bases at V and 0 bases at J, with 5 bases between the two ends. Germline CDR1 and CDR2: SGHAT and FQNNGV. The CDR3 reads CASSLDQVNTEAFF. The CDR3 nucleotides read TGTGCCAGCAGCTTAGATCAAGTGAACACTGAAGCTTTCTTT. Full variable domain (missing parts from reference TRBV11-2 and TRBJ1-1): EAGVAQSPRYKIIEKRQSVAFWCNPISGHATLYWYQQILGQGPKLLIQFQNNGVVDDSQLPKDRFSAERLKGVDSTLKIQPAKLEDSAVYLCASSLDQVNTEAFFGQGTRLTVV.

The chain is built from TRBV18 and TRBJ2-7, with TRBD1 as a possible D gene (6 bases). CDR1 KGHSH and CDR2 LQKENI come from the germline V gene. V was pared by 3 bases and J by 0 bases, with 12 bases between. This CDR3 comprises 15 residues. The CDR3 coding sequence is TGTGCCAGCTCACCCCAGGGGACGAGCTCCTACGAGCAGTACTTC. This gives the protein CASSPQGTSSYEQYF.

The rearrangement uses TRBV6-5 and TRBJ2-7; TRBD1 or TRBD2 may be the D gene (5 bases each). The V gene's germline CDR1 is MNHEY and CDR2 SVGAGI. The CDR3 length is 15 residues. Trimming took off 4 bases at V and 5 bases at J, with 18 bases between the two ends. CDR3 nucleotides: TGTGCCAGCAGTTCCCTCAGGGAGTGGTTCCACGAGCAGTACTTC. Translated, it gives CASSSLREWFHEQYF.